A single T cell receptor beta chain is shown here with its context. The source of the sample is a study of blood T cell repertoires in COVID-19. The overall study: T cells, B-cell-depleted T cells, or PBMCs supplied cDNA or gDNA.

Study processing details: Amplified reference gene primers provided the basis for estimating nucleated cell counts. Produced via immunoSEQ multiplex PCR; TCRdb's table is partial and in-frame only. That table furnishes V, J and clone size, whereas the DNA furnished D and trimming. The data hold about 240,000 clones, with about 82% observed a single time. Germline CDR1 and CDR2: SNHLY and FYNNEI. The CDR3 totals 17 residues. Trimming removed 0 bases at V and 5 bases at J, with 17 bases between. This clonotype was sampled from a woman aged 55-75 years with active or convalescent COVID-19. The sample was peripheral blood. The chain joins TRBV2 to TRBJ1-5; D is unclear. The CDR3 DNA sequence: TGTGCCAGCAGTGAAGCGCTACTCCCCCGTGGAGATCAGCCCCAGCATTTT. Protein: CASSEALLPRGDQPQHF.